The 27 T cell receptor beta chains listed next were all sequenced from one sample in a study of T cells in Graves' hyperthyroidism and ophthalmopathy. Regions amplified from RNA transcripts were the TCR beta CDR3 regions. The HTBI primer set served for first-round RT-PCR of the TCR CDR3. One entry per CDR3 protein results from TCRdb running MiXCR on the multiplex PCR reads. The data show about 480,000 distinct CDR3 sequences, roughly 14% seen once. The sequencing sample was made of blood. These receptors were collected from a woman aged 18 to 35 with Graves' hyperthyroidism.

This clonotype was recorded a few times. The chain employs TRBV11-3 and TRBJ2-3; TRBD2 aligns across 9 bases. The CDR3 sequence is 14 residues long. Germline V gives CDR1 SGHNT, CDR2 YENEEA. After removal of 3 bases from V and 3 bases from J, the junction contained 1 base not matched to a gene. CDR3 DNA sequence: TGTGCCAGCAGCTTTAGCGGGAGAACAGATACGCAGTATTTT. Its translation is CASSFSGRTDTQYF.

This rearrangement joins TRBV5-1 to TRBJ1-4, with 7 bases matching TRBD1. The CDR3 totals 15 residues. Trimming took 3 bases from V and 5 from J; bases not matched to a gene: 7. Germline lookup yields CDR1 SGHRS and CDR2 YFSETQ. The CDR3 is CASSSQGQQNEKLFF. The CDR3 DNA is TGCGCCAGCAGCTCCCAGGGACAGCAAAATGAAAAACTGTTTTTT.

The CDR3 region has the DNA TGCGCCAGCAGCTTGAAACAGGCCCCCTACGAGCAGTACTTC. Protein sequence: CASSLKQAPYEQYF. The rearrangement links TRBV5-1 to TRBJ2-7; D may be TRBD1 (5 bases). V lost 1 base, J lost 2 bases, and 10 bases lay in between. This CDR3 is 14 amino acids long. Germline lookup yields CDR1 SGHRS and CDR2 YFSETQ.

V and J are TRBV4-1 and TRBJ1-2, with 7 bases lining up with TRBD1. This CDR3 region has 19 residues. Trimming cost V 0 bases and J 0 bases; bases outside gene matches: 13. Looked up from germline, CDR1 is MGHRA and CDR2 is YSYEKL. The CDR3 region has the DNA TGCGCCAGCAGCCAAGATAGCCCAGGACAGGTTCAGACTAACTATGGCTACACCTTC. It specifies CASSQDSPGQVQTNYGYTF.

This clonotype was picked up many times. CDR3 nucleotides: TGTGCCAGCAGTGCCCCAGGGGCGGATGGCTACACCTTC. Encoded protein: CASSAPGADGYTF. The chain uses TRBV25-1 and TRBJ1-2; D may be TRBD1 (6 bases). The germline V gene encodes CDR1 MGHDK and CDR2 SYGVNS. With 4 bases removed from V and 6 bases from J, the gap between germline ends came to 12 bases. CDR3 size: 13 residues.

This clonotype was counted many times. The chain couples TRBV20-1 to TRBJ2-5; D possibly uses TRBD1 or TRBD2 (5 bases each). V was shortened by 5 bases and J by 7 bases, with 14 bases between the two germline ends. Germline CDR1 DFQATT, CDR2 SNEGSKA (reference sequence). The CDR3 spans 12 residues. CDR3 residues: CSAGPGPSTQYF. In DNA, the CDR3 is TGCAGTGCTGGACCGGGGCCCTCGACCCAGTACTTC.

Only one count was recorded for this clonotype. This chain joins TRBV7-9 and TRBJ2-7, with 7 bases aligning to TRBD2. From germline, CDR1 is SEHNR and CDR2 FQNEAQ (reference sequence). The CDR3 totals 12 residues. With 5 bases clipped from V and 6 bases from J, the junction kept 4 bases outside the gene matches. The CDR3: CASSPTSREQYF. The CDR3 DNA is TGTGCCAGCAGCCCGACTAGCCGCGAGCAGTACTTC.

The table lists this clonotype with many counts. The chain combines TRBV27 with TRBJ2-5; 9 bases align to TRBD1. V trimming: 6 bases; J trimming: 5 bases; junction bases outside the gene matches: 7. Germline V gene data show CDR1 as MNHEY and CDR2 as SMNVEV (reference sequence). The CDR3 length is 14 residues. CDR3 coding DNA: TGTGCCAGCAGGGAGACAGGGGGTTGGGAGACCCAGTACTTC. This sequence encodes CASRETGGWETQYF.

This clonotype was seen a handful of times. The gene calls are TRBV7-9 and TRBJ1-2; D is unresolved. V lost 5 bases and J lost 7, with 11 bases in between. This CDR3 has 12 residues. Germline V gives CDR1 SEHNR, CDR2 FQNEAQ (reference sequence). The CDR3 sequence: CASSPVQSGYTF. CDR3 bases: TGTGCCAGCAGCCCCGTACAATCTGGCTACACCTTC. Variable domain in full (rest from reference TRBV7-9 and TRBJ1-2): DTGVSQNPRHKITKRGQNVTFRCDPISEHNRLYWYRQTLGQGPEFLTYFQNEAQLEKSRLLSDRFSAERPKGSFSTLEIQRTEQGDSAMYLCASSPVQSGYTFGSGTRLTVV.

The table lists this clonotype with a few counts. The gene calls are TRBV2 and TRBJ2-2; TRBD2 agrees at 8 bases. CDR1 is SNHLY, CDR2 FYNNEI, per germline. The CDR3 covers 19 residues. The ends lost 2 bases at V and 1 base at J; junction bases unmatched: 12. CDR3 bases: TGTGCCAGCAGTGAATGGGGGTCGAGGGCGGGAGGGAACACCGGGGAGCTGTTTTTT. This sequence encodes CASSEWGSRAGGNTGELFF.

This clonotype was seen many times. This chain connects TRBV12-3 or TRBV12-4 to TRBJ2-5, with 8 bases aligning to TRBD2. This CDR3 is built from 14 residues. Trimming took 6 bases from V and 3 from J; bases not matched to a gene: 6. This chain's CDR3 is CASSRGLGKETQYF. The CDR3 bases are TGTGCCAGCAGCCGGGGACTAGGAAAAGAGACCCAGTACTTC.

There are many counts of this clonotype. CDR3 sequence reads: CASSFRTGGLGNTEAFF. For the CDR3, the DNA is TGCGCCAGCAGCTTCAGGACAGGGGGCCTGGGGAACACTGAAGCTTTCTTT. This chain links TRBV5-1 with TRBJ1-1, with 11 bases lining up with TRBD1. CDR3 size: 17 residues. V was clipped by 2 bases and J by 1 base; unmatched bases: 7. The V gene's germline CDR1 is SGHRS and CDR2 YFSETQ.

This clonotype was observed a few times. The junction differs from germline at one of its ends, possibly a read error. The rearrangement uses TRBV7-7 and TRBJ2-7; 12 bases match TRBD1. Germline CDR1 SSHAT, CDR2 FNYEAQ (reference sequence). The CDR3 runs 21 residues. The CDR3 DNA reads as TGTGCTAGCAGCTTAGGAGTAGATACCCGGGACAGGGGGCCGAGCTCCTACGAGCAGTACTTC. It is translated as CASSLGVDTRDRGPSSYEQYF.

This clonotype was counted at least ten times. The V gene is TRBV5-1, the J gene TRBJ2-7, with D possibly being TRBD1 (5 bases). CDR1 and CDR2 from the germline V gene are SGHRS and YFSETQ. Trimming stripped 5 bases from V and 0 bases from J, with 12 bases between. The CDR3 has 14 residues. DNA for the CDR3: TGCGCCAGCAGGGCAGGGTCCAGCTCCTACGAGCAGTACGTC. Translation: CASRAGSSSYEQYV.

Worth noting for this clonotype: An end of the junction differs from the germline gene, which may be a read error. This CDR3 reads CSARGIGLPYTEQFF. CDR3 DNA: TGCAGTGCTAGAGGTATTGGACTGCCCTACACTGAGCAGTTCTTC. The chain couples TRBV20-1 to TRBJ2-1, with D maybe TRBD2 (5 bases). Germline V CDR1 and CDR2: DFQATT, SNEGSKA (reference sequence). The CDR3 contains 15 residues.

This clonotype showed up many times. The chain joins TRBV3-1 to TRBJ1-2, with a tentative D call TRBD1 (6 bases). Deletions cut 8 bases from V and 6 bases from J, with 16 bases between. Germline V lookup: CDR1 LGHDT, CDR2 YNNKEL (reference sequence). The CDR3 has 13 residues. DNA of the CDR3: TGTGCCAGCGGCGGATACAGGGCCAATGGCTACACCTTC. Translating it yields CASGGYRANGYTF.

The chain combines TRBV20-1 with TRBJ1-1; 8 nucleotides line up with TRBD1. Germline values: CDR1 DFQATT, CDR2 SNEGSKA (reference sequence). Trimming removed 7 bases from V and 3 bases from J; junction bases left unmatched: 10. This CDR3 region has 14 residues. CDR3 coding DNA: TGCAGTGTAGACAGGGGCTATGAGGACACTGAAGCTTTCTTT. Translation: CSVDRGYEDTEAFF.

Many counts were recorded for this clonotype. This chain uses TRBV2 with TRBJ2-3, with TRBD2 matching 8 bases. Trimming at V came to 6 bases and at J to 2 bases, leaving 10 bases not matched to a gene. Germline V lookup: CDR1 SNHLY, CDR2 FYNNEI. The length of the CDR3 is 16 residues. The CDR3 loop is CASSGRGRRNTDTQYF. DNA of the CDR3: TGTGCCAGCAGCGGGCGCGGGAGGAGGAACACAGATACGCAGTATTTT.

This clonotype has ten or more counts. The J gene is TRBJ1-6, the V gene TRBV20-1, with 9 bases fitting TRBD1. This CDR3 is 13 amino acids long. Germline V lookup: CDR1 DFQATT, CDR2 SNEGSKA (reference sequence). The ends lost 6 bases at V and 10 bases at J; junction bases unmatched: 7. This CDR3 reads CSARQGVRSPLHF. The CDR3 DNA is TGCAGTGCAAGACAGGGGGTTAGGTCACCCCTCCACTTT.

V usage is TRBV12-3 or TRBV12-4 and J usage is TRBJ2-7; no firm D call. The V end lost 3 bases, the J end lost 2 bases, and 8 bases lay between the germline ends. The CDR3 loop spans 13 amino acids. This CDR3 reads CASSFLSTYEQYV. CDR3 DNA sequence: TGTGCCAGCAGTTTTCTATCAACCTACGAGCAGTACGTC.

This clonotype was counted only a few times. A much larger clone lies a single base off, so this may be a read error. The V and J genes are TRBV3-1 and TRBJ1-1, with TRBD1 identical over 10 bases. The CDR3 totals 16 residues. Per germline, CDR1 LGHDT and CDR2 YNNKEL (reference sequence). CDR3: CASRPLRGQGDTEASF. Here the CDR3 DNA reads TGTGCCAGCAGACCTCTCCGCGGACAGGGGGACACTGAAGCTTCCTTT.

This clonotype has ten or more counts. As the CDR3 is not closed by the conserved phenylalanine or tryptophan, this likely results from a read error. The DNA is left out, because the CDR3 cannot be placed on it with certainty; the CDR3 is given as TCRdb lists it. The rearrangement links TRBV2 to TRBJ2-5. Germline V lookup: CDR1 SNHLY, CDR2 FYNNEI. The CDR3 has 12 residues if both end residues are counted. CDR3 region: CASSEAQTDPYV.

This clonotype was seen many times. The CDR3 loop is CASSFPSGTGRDEQYF. CDR3 DNA sequence: TGTGCCAGCAGTTTCCCATCCGGGACAGGGAGGGACGAGCAGTACTTC. The V gene is TRBV12-3 or TRBV12-4, the J gene TRBJ2-7; 9 nucleotides match TRBD1. This CDR3 is built from 16 residues. The trim removed 3 bases at V and 5 bases at J, leaving 11 bases unmatched.

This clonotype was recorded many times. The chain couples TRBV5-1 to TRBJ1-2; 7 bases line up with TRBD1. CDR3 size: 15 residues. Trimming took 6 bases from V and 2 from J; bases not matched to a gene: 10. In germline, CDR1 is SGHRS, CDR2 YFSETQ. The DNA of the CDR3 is TGCGCCAGCACACTTTACAGGGGAAGCAACTATGGCTACACCTTC. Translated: CASTLYRGSNYGYTF.

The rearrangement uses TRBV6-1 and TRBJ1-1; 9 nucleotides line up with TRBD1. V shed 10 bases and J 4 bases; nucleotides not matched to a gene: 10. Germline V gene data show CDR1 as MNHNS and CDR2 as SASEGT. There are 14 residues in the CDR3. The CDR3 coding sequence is TGTGCCACAATTTACAGGGGGCAAGGCACTGAAGCTTTCTTT. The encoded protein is CATIYRGQGTEAFF.

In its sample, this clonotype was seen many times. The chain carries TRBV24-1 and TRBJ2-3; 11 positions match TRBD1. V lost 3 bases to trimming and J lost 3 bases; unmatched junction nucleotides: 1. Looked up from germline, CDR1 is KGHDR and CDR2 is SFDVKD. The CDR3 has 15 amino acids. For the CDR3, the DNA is TGTGCCACCAGTGATGGGACAGGGGGTACAGATACGCAGTATTTT. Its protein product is CATSDGTGGTDTQYF.

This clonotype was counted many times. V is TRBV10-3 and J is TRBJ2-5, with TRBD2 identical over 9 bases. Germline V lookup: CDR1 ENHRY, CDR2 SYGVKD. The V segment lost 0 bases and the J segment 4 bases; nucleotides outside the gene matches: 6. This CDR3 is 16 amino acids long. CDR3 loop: CAISESKSGRTETQYF. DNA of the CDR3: TGTGCCATCAGTGAGTCCAAAAGCGGGAGGACAGAGACCCAGTACTTC.